The 6 T cell receptor beta chains below were found in one sample sequenced in a study of cytomegalovirus exposure and HLA in healthy donors. PCR used 60 Vbeta primers and 13 Jbeta primers. Some clones are missing from TCRdb's copy, which holds only in-frame ones; the method was immunoSEQ multiplex PCR. The sample consists of around 190,000 clones, roughly 82% of them appearing once. Material: PBMCs. These receptors were taken from a girl aged 2 to 10 in good health and CMV-seropositive.

The CDR3 sequence is CASSLNGWETQYF. The CDR3 nucleotides are TGTGCCAGCAGCTTAAACGGGTGGGAGACCCAGTACTTC. The chain employs TRBV7-9 and TRBJ2-5; no reliable D call. The CDR3 loop spans 13 amino acids. Trimming left V 2 bases short and J 5 bases short, with 9 bases between. CDR1 SEHNR and CDR2 FQNEAQ come from the germline V gene (reference sequence).

The genes are TRBV7-8 and TRBJ2-1; TRBD1 matches 9 bases. The germline V gene encodes CDR1 SGHVS and CDR2 FQNEAQ. V was clipped by 4 bases and J by 5 bases; unmatched bases: 9. The CDR3 runs to 16 residues. For the CDR3, the DNA is TGTGCCAGCAGCTCGCCCGGGACAGGGTTTCACAATGAGCAGTTCTTC. Its protein is CASSSPGTGFHNEQFF.

V is TRBV5-1 and J is TRBJ2-1; possible D gene TRBD2, 6 bases. Germline V lookup: CDR1 SGHRS, CDR2 YFSETQ. Trimming removed 3 bases from V and 9 bases from J, with 13 bases in between. This CDR3 region has 13 residues. CDR3 protein: CASSSPGVAEQFF. The CDR3 DNA reads as TGCGCCAGCAGCTCGCCGGGGGTGGCTGAGCAGTTCTTC.

V gene TRBV11-3 combines with J gene TRBJ1-1; D perhaps matches TRBD1 (5 bases). Per the germline V gene, CDR1 is SGHNT and CDR2 is YENEEA. V lost 3 bases, J lost 1 base, and 12 bases lay in between. CDR3 length: 15 residues. CDR3 nucleotide sequence: TGTGCCAGCAGCTTCAGGGCGGCTAGGAACACTGAAGCTTTCTTT. Its translation: CASSFRAARNTEAFF.

This chain joins TRBV11-2 and TRBJ2-1; TRBD1 matches 7 bases. This CDR3 contains 14 residues. Germline V gives CDR1 SGHAT, CDR2 FQNNGV. V lost 4 bases, J lost 6 bases, and 6 bases stayed unmatched. CDR3 protein: CASSSRTGPNEQFF. The CDR3 DNA follows: TGTGCCAGCAGCTCTAGGACAGGTCCCAATGAGCAGTTCTTC.

The chain carries TRBV25-1 and TRBJ2-1, with 7 bases matching TRBD2. This CDR3 is built from 16 residues. CDR1 and CDR2 from the germline V gene are MGHDK and SYGVNS. The J segment lost 9 bases and the V segment lost 8 bases, leaving 19 bases of the junction unmatched. In DNA, the CDR3 is TGTGCCAGCCCACCCCGGGGGGAATCAGGCCCAGGTGAGCAGTTCTTC. Its translation is CASPPRGESGPGEQFF.